This T cell receptor (beta chain) was documented in a study of tumor-infiltrating lymphocytes in primary liver carcinoma (dated by TCRdb to about 2017). A note on the overall study: Of the five patients, three men and two women aged 30 to 69 years, four had hepatocellular carcinoma and one had combined HCC and intrahepatic cholangiocarcinoma. The five patients had tumors of stage T1-T3 N0M0, with maximum diameters ranging from 4.2 to 10 cm. Samples yielded roughly 3.65 to 7.13 million productive TCRbeta reads; read depth did not differ significantly between tissue types. The study combined TCRbeta repertoire sequencing, expression microarrays and whole-exome sequencing across five regions of each liver tumor, with adjacent normal tissue and blood. A total of some 35 specimens from 5 patients went through TCRbeta repertoire sequencing, namely 25 tumor regions, 5 adjacent noncancerous liver tissues and 5 peripheral blood samples. Reproducibility between technical replicate repertoires was high, with correlation coefficients above 0.98 and mean shared-clone rates roughly 0.87. The study at large found these results: A significantly larger repertoire fraction was made up by the top 250 clones in tumors than in blood (p = 0.039). The study included only a few patients, and the authors note findings should be validated in a larger study. Consistent with antigen-driven expansion, pairs of tumor regions showed higher repertoire overlap (mean about 36%) than either tumor-adjacent pairs (approximately 17%) or tumor-blood pairs (roughly 15%). Because only the TCR beta chain was sequenced and unpaired alpha chains were not captured, true repertoire diversity is likely underestimated. Because the samples were bulk and unsorted, CD4+ and CD8+ T cell repertoires could not be compared.

Starting from approximately 460 ng total RNA, TCRbeta-specific cDNA was produced by reverse transcription with a constant-region primer and ProtoScript II reverse transcriptase. Three nested multiplex PCR rounds, following a slightly modified ARM-PCR procedure, were used to build the TCRbeta libraries. The first two PCR rounds used multiplex TRBV1-TRBV30 forward primers with a Cbeta reverse primer, each for roughly 10 cycles. A final 25-cycle PCR with Deep VentR polymerase added sample barcodes and Illumina adapters. Before sequencing, amplicons of 200-500 bp were gel-purified using a QIAquick gel extraction kit. An Illumina HiSeq 2500 was used to sequence the TCRbeta amplicons, generating 250-bp paired-end reads. In the authors' own workflow: Reads were quality-trimmed with Trimmomatic v0.33, and paired reads were merged with FLASH v1.2.11 to recover full CDR3 sequences. V, D and J germline segments were assigned to the rearranged TCRbeta sequences using MiGEC v1.2.1b. Clonotype statistics and Shannon-Wiener diversity indices were computed with VDJtools v1.0.0. To reduce sampling bias, subsequent analyses other than the diversity analysis used only the 250 most abundant clonotypes in each sample. TCRdb reran the public reads through fastp at Q25 and MiXCR, keeping productive beta chains. Each CDR3 protein appears once, grouped with its most common genes and DNA. The V and J calls reflect TCRdb's pipeline rather than the authors' work. The sample table contains about 92,000 distinct CDR3 sequences; only one count was recorded for around 68% of them. The top ten constitute roughly 27% of the sample.

Concerning this clonotype: Its antigen target is currently unknown. Here the CDR3 omits its conserved ending phenylalanine or tryptophan, so a read error is the likely source.

Without any cell sorting, total RNA and DNA were extracted together from roughly 21-30 mg of bulk tissue using the AllPrep DNA/RNA mini kit. A few patients with histopathologically diagnosed primary liver carcinoma underwent surgical resection in China between November 2015 and early 2016. Patients had chronic HBV infection and were treatment-naive at sampling. Fresh tumor and adjacent tissue pieces were bisected; one half was stored in RNAlater at -80°C, the other sent for histology. The germline V gene supplies CDR1 SGHAT and CDR2 FQNNGV. The CDR3 length equals 13 residues, ends included. Of all the DNA, just the CDR3 is kept, 39 bases in frame from base 1.

The source of this sequence is a man aged 40-49 years with primary liver carcinoma and hepatitis B virus infection. Sequencing was done on a sample of tumor-adjacent normal liver tissue. In this chain, TRBV11-2 is recombined with TRBJ1-2; TRBD1 is perhaps the D gene, given 6 matching bases. The DNA is as follows: TGTACCAGCAGCTTAGGGGGGAACTATGGCTACACCTCC. Translated, it gives CTSSLGGNYGYTS.